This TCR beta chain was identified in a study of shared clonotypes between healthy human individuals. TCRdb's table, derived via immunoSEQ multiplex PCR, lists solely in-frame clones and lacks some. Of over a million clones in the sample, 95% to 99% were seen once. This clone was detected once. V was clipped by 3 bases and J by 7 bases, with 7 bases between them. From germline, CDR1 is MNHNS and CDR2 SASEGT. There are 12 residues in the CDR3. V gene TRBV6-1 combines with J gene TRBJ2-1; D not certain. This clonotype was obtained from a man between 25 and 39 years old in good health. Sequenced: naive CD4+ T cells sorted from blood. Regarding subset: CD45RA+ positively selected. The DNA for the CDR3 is TGTGCCAGCAGTGACGCGTGGAATGAGCAGTTCTTC. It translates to CASSDAWNEQFF.